The 6 T cell receptor beta chains below all came from one sample that was sequenced in a study of spatial heterogeneity in lung cancer (dated by TCRdb to between 2018 and 2021). The method behind the library was 5' RACE. Instrument used: NextSeq 500. Starting from the raw public reads, TCRdb applied fastp trimming at Q25, assembled clones with MiXCR and retained in-frame beta chains. Identical CDR3 protein sequences are pooled into one entry, listed with their most common genes and DNA. The sample data list around 50,000 distinct CDR3 sequences, and roughly 7.2% of these were observed just once. Around an eighth of the sample belongs to the ten largest clones. The sample's time point label, decoded: sample taken at primary tumor resection. TCR sequencing used whole RNA extracted from tumor and nontumor lung tissue, or from cryopreserved PBMC samples, without cell sorting. The sample was PBMCs, taken at surgery. The origin of the receptors is a female donor with early-stage non-small cell lung cancer.

This clonotype was detected ten times or more. J is TRBJ2-5 and V is TRBV15; 7 positions match TRBD2. V dropped 5 bases and J dropped 3; count of bases not matched to a gene: 15. This CDR3 has 17 residues. Per the germline V gene, CDR1 is LNHNV and CDR2 is YYDKDF (reference sequence). The CDR3 DNA is TGTGCCACCAGCGGGGAGGGGCCGACCGGGATCGAAGAGACCCAGTACTTC. This codes for CATSGEGPTGIEETQYF.

The genes are TRBV7-2 and TRBJ1-4; D is perhaps TRBD1 (5 bases). From germline, CDR1 is SGHTA and CDR2 FQGNSA. The CDR3 consists of 14 residues. The V and J ends lost 1 base and 8 bases respectively, with 11 bases between them. In nucleotides, the CDR3 is TGTGCCAGCAGCTTAGTTGGGGCGGGGGAAAAACTGTTTTTT. Amino acid sequence: CASSLVGAGEKLFF.

The rearrangement uses TRBV30 and TRBJ2-2, with a tentative D call TRBD1 (5 bases). The CDR3 is 12 amino acids. The germline V and J ends were trimmed by 4 bases and 5 bases, with 8 bases remaining between them. Germline V CDR1 and CDR2: GTSNPN, SVGIG (reference sequence). The DNA for the CDR3 is TGTGCCTGGACAGGGTGGACCGGGGAGCTGTTTTTT. Amino acid sequence: CAWTGWTGELFF. The full variable domain, rest sourced from reference TRBV30 and TRBJ2-2, is SQTIHQWPATLVQPVGSPLSLECTVEGTSNPNLYWYRQAAGRGLQLLFYSVGIGQISSEVPQNLSASRPQDRQFILSSKKLLLSDSGFYLCAWTGWTGELFFGEGSRLTVL.

This clonotype was recorded many times. The gene calls are TRBV5-1 and TRBJ1-1; a possible D gene is TRBD1 (5 bases). CDR3 length: 15 residues. Germline values: CDR1 SGHRS, CDR2 YFSETQ. V was pared by 4 bases and J by 5 bases, with 18 bases between. For the CDR3, the DNA is TGCGCCAGCAGCCCTCGGACAAATCGTGCGACTGAAGCTTTCTTT. Its protein product is CASSPRTNRATEAFF.

V and J are TRBV28 and TRBJ1-5; maybe TRBD1 (5 bases). CDR1 is MDHEN and CDR2 is SYDVKM in the germline V gene. The CDR3 spans 19 residues. Trimming stripped 3 bases from V and 2 bases from J, with 23 bases between. CDR3 sequence reads: CASSFLPRPPGFRNQPQHF. DNA for the CDR3: TGTGCCAGCAGTTTCTTACCCCGTCCCCCAGGGTTTCGCAATCAGCCCCAGCATTTT.

In its sample, this clonotype was seen many times. CDR3 nucleotide sequence: TGCAGCGTTCGACAGGGTGGGGCCACTGAAGCTTTCTTT. This sequence encodes CSVRQGGATEAFF. The gene calls are TRBV29-1 and TRBJ1-1; 7 bases map to TRBD1. Germline V gene data show CDR1 as SQVTM and CDR2 as ANQGSEA. Trimming took 5 bases from V and 4 from J; bases not matched to a gene: 7. CDR3 size: 13 residues.